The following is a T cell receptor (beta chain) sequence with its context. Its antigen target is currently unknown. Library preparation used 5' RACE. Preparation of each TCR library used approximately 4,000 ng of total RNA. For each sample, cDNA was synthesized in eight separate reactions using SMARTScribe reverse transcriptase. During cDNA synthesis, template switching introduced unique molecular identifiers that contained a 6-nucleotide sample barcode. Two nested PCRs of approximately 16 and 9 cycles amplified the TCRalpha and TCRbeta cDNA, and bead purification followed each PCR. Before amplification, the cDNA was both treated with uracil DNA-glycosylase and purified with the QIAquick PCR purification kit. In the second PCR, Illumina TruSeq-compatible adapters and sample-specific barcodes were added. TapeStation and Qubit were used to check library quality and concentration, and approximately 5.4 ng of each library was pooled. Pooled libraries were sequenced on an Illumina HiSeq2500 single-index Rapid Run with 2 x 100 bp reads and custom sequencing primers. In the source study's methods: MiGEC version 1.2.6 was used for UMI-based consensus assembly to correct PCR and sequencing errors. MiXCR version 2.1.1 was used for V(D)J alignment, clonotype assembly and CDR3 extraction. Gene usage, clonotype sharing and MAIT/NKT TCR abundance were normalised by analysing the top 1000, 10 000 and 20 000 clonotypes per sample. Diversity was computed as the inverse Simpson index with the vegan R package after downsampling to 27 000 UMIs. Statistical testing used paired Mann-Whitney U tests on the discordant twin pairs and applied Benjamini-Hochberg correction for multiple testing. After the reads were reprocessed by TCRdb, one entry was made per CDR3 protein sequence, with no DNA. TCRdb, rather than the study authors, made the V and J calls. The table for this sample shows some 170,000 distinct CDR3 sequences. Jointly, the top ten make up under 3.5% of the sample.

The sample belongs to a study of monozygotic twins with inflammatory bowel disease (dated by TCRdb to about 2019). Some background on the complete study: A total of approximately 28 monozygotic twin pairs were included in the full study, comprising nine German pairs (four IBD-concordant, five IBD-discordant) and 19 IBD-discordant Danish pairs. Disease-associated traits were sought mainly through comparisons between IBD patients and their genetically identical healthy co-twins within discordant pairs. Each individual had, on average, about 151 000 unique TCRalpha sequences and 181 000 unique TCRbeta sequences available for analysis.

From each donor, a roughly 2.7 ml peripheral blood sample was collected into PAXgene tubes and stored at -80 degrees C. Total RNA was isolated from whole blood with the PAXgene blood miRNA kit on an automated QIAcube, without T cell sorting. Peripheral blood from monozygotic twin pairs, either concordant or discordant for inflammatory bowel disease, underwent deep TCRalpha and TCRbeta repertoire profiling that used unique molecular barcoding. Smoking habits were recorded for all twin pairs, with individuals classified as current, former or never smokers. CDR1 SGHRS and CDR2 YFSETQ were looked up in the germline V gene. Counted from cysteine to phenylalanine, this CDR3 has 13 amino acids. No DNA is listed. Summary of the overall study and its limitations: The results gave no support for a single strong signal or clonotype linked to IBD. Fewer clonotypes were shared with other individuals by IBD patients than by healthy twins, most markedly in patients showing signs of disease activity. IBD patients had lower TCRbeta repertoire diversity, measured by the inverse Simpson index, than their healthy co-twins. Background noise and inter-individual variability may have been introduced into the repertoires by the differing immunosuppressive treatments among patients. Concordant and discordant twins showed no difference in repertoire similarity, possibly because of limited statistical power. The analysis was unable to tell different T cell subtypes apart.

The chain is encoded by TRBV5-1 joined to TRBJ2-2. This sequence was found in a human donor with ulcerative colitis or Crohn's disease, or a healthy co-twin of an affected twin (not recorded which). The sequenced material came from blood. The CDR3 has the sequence CASSYSNTGELFF.